The 28 T cell receptor beta chains below all came from one sample that was sequenced in a study of control samples from healthy donors and cancer patients. Generated by immunoSEQ multiplex PCR, the TCRdb table keeps only in-frame clones and is missing some. The top ten clones hold 13% of a sample with 260,000 or so clones, about four fifths of them seen once. The sequencing input was PBMCs. Receptors originate from a woman aged 55-69 years with lung cancer.

The rearrangement uses TRBV4-1 and TRBJ2-2, with D possibly TRBD1 on 6 matching bases. This CDR3 is built from 16 residues. Per germline, CDR1 MGHRA and CDR2 YSYEKL. V gave up 2 bases and J gave up 2 bases, with 12 bases separating them. CDR3 DNA sequence: TGCGCCAGCAGCCAAACCAGGACAGCAAACACCGGGGAGCTGTTTTTT. It codes for CASSQTRTANTGELFF.

The chain uses TRBV3-1 (or the pseudogene TRBV3-2) and TRBJ2-7; D is perhaps TRBD2 (6 bases). Germline assignment: CDR1 LGHDT and CDR2 YNNKEL (reference sequence). Trimming removed 2 bases from V and 3 bases from J, with 11 bases in between. The length of the CDR3 is 14 residues. The chain's CDR3 is CASSQNAGFYEQYF. Written as DNA, the CDR3 is TGTGCCAGCAGCCAAAACGCGGGGTTCTACGAGCAGTACTTC.

This clone appeared a single time. The rearrangement joins TRBV2 to TRBJ1-5; a possible D gene is TRBD1 (6 bases). The CDR3 is 14 amino acids. The V gene lost 4 bases and the J gene lost 2 bases, with 9 bases spanning the gap. Per germline, CDR1 SNHLY and CDR2 FYNNEI. CDR3 nucleotide sequence: TGTGCCAGCAGTGCCGAGGGGGGCAATCAGCCCCAGCATTTT. Encoded protein: CASSAEGGNQPQHF.

The chain is built from TRBV10-3 and TRBJ2-6; 7 bases agree with TRBD2. The CDR3 length is 18 residues. Germline CDR1 and CDR2: ENHRY and SYGVKD. V was clipped by 4 bases and J by 2 bases; unmatched bases: 11. Written as DNA, the CDR3 is TGTGCCATCAGTGTCGAGGGAGGGGCTGCCCCTGGGGCCAACGTCCTGACTTTC. Its translation is CAISVEGGAAPGANVLTF.

This chain uses TRBV11-2 with TRBJ2-6; TRBD1 matches at 9 bases. Germline V lookup: CDR1 SGHAT, CDR2 FQNNGV. The CDR3 is 17 amino acids. V lost 5 bases and J lost 3; bases outside the gene matches: 8. CDR3 protein: CASSPGTGFGGANVLTF. The DNA for the CDR3 is TGTGCCAGCAGCCCCGGGACAGGGTTCGGTGGGGCCAACGTCCTGACTTTC.

CDR3 protein: CASSLTSGTTYEQYF. CDR3 DNA: TGTGCCAGCAGCTTAACTAGCGGGACGACCTACGAGCAGTACTTC. V is TRBV7-9 and J is TRBJ2-7; 10 bases are shared with TRBD2. The CDR3 covers 15 residues. V gave up 2 bases and J gave up 2 bases; unmatched junction bases: 3. Germline V gives CDR1 SEHNR, CDR2 FQNEAQ (reference sequence).

A word on this clone: It may be a read error: a sequence one base away is much more abundant. Other DNA sequences from this sample encode an identical CDR3 as well. CDR3 protein: CASSHGYNEQFF. The CDR3 coding sequence is TGTGCCAGCAGCCACGGCTACAATGAGCAGTTCTTC. The V gene is TRBV27, the J gene TRBJ2-1; D not certain. The CDR3 runs 12 residues. Germline CDR1 reads MNHEY; CDR2 reads SMNVEV (reference sequence). Deletions cut 6 bases from V and 3 bases from J, with 6 bases between.

The chain has TRBV4-1 and TRBJ1-2; D is ambiguous. Trimming removed 1 base at V and 6 bases at J, with 9 bases between. The V gene's germline CDR1 is MGHRA and CDR2 YSYEKL. The CDR3 extends over 13 amino acids. In nucleotides, the CDR3 is TGCGCCAGCAGCCAAGGGTTTGGGCATGGCTACACCTTC. The encoded protein is CASSQGFGHGYTF.

This clone was detected a few times. The chain carries TRBV9 and TRBJ2-1; TRBD2 agrees at 9 bases. This CDR3 comprises 13 residues. CDR1 is SGDLS and CDR2 is YYNGEE in the germline V gene. The V gene end was trimmed by 3 bases and the J gene end by 9 bases; junction bases not matched to a gene: 4. The DNA of the CDR3 is TGTGCCAGCAGCGAGGGACTAGCACTTGAGCAGTTCTTC. Its protein product is CASSEGLALEQFF.

This clone was seen more than once but under ten times. The V gene is TRBV5-4, the J gene TRBJ2-3; a possible D gene is TRBD1 (6 bases). The V end lost 1 base, the J end lost 4 bases, and 16 bases lay between the germline ends. The CDR3 contains 16 residues. The germline gives CDR1 SGHNT, CDR2 YYREEE (reference sequence). The CDR3 sequence: CASSLFIGRGSDTQYF. The CDR3 DNA is TGTGCCAGCAGCTTGTTTATAGGCAGGGGATCAGATACGCAGTATTTT.

The chain employs TRBV3-1 (or the pseudogene TRBV3-2) and TRBJ1-1; D unclear. V lost 4 bases and J 4 bases, leaving 13 bases between the germline ends. The V gene's germline CDR1 is LGHDT and CDR2 YNNKEL (reference sequence). This CDR3 contains 14 residues. The CDR3 region is CASSRGWEGTEAFF. The DNA of the CDR3 is TGTGCCAGCAGCCGCGGGTGGGAGGGCACTGAAGCTTTCTTT.

On this clone: Different DNA sequences within this sample yield the same CDR3. The rearrangement uses TRBV15 and TRBJ1-2; unclear D gene. The V and J ends lost 0 bases and 7 bases respectively, with 6 bases between them. CDR3 length: 12 residues. Germline V gene lookup returns CDR1 LNHNV and CDR2 YYDKDF (reference sequence). Here the CDR3 reads CATSRDAGGYTF. As DNA, the CDR3 is TGTGCCACCAGCAGAGATGCGGGTGGCTACACCTTC.

The chain links TRBV9 to TRBJ2-1; D perhaps matches TRBD2 (5 bases). V was trimmed by 0 bases and J by 2 bases, leaving 9 bases between them. This CDR3 is built from 15 residues. Per the germline V gene, CDR1 is SGDLS and CDR2 is YYNGEE. CDR3 coding DNA: TGTGCCAGCAGCGTAGAAGGGAGCGCCTACAATGAGCAGTTCTTC. Protein: CASSVEGSAYNEQFF. Filled out from reference TRBV9 and TRBJ2-1, the complete variable domain reads DSGVTQTPKHLITATGQRVTLRCSPRSGDLSVYWYQQSLDQGLQFLIQYYNGEERAKGNILERFSAQQFPDLHSELNLSSLELGDSALYFCASSVEGSAYNEQFFGPGTRLTVL.

In its sample, this clone was seen a few times. The chain is built from TRBV21-1 and TRBJ2-7; the table's D call TRBD1 went unverified against the DNA. TRBV21-1 is flagged as a pseudogene. CDR3 size: 21 residues. This CDR3 reads CASNGSKRGQGCKTAVHEQYF. In nucleotides, the CDR3 is TGTGCCAGCAACGGATCAAAGCGGGGACAGGGGTGTAAAACCGCGGTCCACGAGCAGTACTTC.

This clone has more than one count but fewer than ten. The CDR3: CASRDRGNSPLHF. CDR3 bases: TGTGCCAGTCGGGACAGGGGAAATTCACCCCTCCACTTT. The V call is TRBV19, the J call TRBJ1-6, with 10 bases lining up with TRBD1. There are 13 residues in the CDR3. Losses at the gene ends were 8 bases for V and 7 bases for J; bases not matched to a gene: 2. Looked up from germline, CDR1 is LNHDA and CDR2 is SQIVND (reference sequence).

This chain uses TRBV14 with TRBJ2-1, with 11 bases that match TRBD2. Germline CDR1 is SGHDN and CDR2 is FVKESK. This CDR3 contains 20 residues. Trimming removed 2 bases from V and 4 bases from J; junction bases left unmatched: 16. This CDR3 is CASSQYPGLAALRTYNEQFF. In DNA, the CDR3 is TGTGCCAGCAGCCAATATCCGGGACTAGCGGCCCTTCGCACGTACAATGAGCAGTTCTTC. The full variable domain, completed using reference TRBV14 and TRBJ2-1, is EAGVTQFPSHSVIEKGQTVTLRCDPISGHDNLYWYRRVMGKEIKFLLHFVKESKQDESGMPNNRFLAERTGGTYSTLKVQPAELEDSGVYFCASSQYPGLAALRTYNEQFFGPGTRLTVL.

V gene TRBV2 combines with J gene TRBJ1-2, with D possibly TRBD1 on 5 matching bases. Trimming shortened V by 9 bases and J by 3 bases, and 14 bases separated the two germline ends. The CDR3 has 13 residues. The V gene's germline CDR1 is SNHLY and CDR2 FYNNEI. The CDR3 bases are TGTGCCAGGACATATGGGGCGGACTATGGCTACACCTTC. Amino acid sequence: CARTYGADYGYTF.

On this clone itself: Distinct nucleotide sequences in the sample also encode this CDR3. The V and J genes are TRBV18 and TRBJ2-7, with a tentative D call TRBD1 (6 bases). This CDR3 region has 12 residues. Per the germline V gene, CDR1 is KGHSH and CDR2 is LQKENI. Trimming left V 3 bases short and J 3 bases short, with 6 bases between. The CDR3 DNA is TGTGCCAGCTCACCCAGGGGCTACGAGCAGTACTTC. Amino acid sequence: CASSPRGYEQYF. Full variable domain (remainder filled in from reference TRBV18 and TRBJ2-7): NAGVMQNPRHLVRRRGQEARLRCSPMKGHSHVYWYRQLPEEGLKFMVYLQKENIIDESGMPKERFSAEFPKEGPSILRIQQVVRGDSAAYFCASSPRGYEQYFGPGTRLTVT.

The rearrangement joins TRBV7-2 to TRBJ2-1, with D uncertain. This CDR3 has 13 residues. Germline V gene lookup returns CDR1 SGHTA and CDR2 FQGNSA. The V end lost 2 bases, the J end lost 5 bases, and 7 bases lay between the germline ends. The CDR3 spells CASSLPVDNEQFF. The CDR3 region has the DNA TGTGCCAGCAGCTTACCCGTGGACAATGAGCAGTTCTTC.

V is TRBV4-2 and J is TRBJ2-3; D might be TRBD1 (6 bases). V lost 0 bases and J 4 bases, leaving 8 bases between the germline ends. This CDR3 contains 14 residues. The germline gives CDR1 LGHNA, CDR2 YNFKEQ. CDR3 amino acids: CASSQDEGADTQYF. As DNA, the CDR3 is TGTGCCAGCAGCCAAGACGAGGGGGCAGATACGCAGTATTTT.

The V and J genes are TRBV5-6 and TRBJ2-7, with D uncertain. Germline CDR1 SGHDT, CDR2 YYEEEE. This CDR3 contains 15 residues. V was shortened by 0 bases and J by 0 bases, with 10 bases between the two germline ends. CDR3 protein: CASSLAASFSYEQYF. As DNA, the CDR3 is TGTGCCAGCAGCTTGGCGGCTTCCTTCTCCTACGAGCAGTACTTC.

The chain links TRBV19 to TRBJ1-6; D is unresolved. V was shortened by 1 base and J by 8 bases, with 12 bases between the two germline ends. The CDR3 has 15 residues. CDR1 and CDR2 (germline): LNHDA, SQIVND (reference sequence). In DNA, the CDR3 is TGTGCCAGTAGTATAGGGATGCTGGTTGATTCACCCCTCCACTTT. Translating it yields CASSIGMLVDSPLHF.

V usage is TRBV19 and J usage is TRBJ2-5; 9 bases agree with TRBD1. The CDR3 sequence is 16 residues long. After removal of 3 bases from V and 1 base from J, the junction contained 6 bases not matched to a gene. Germline V gives CDR1 LNHDA, CDR2 SQIVND (reference sequence). The CDR3 loop reads CASSITGTGIQETQYF. In DNA form, the CDR3 reads TGTGCCAGTAGTATCACCGGGACAGGGATCCAAGAGACCCAGTACTTC.

The gene calls are TRBV9 and TRBJ2-7; D may be TRBD2 (5 bases). The CDR3 is made up of 14 amino acids. Per germline, CDR1 SGDLS and CDR2 YYNGEE. V was pared by 3 bases and J by 3 bases, with 13 bases between. CDR3 sequence (DNA): TGTGCCAGCAGCGCCGGGCCTGAGGGCTACGAGCAGTACTTC. This gives the protein CASSAGPEGYEQYF. The complete variable domain, with remaining parts taken from reference TRBV9 and TRBJ2-7, reads DSGVTQTPKHLITATGQRVTLRCSPRSGDLSVYWYQQSLDQGLQFLIQYYNGEERAKGNILERFSAQQFPDLHSELNLSSLELGDSALYFCASSAGPEGYEQYFGPGTRLTVT.

This sequence joins TRBV7-2 and TRBJ1-1; D remains unclear. V lost 3 bases to trimming and J lost 5 bases, with 10 bases between them. CDR3 length: 13 amino acids. Germline V gene data show CDR1 as SGHTA and CDR2 as FQGNSA. CDR3 nucleotide sequence: TGTGCCAGCAGCTTGGAGTTGGGGACTGAAGCTTTCTTT. Translating it yields CASSLELGTEAFF. Full variable domain (remainder filled in from reference TRBV7-2 and TRBJ1-1): GAGVSQSPSNKVTEKGKDVELRCDPISGHTALYWYRQSLGQGLEFLIYFQGNSAPDKSGLPSDRFSAERTGGSVSTLTIQRTQQEDSAVYLCASSLELGTEAFFGQGTRLTVV.

The chain carries TRBV29-1 and TRBJ1-2, with unresolved D. The CDR3 is 12 amino acids. The germline CDR1 and CDR2 sequences are SQVTM and ANQGSEA. The germline V and J ends were trimmed by 8 bases and 2 bases, with 12 bases remaining between them. The CDR3 loop reads CSHYSENYGYTF. As DNA, the CDR3 is TGCAGCCATTACAGCGAAAACTATGGCTACACCTTC.

CDR3 sequence reads: CASSLAGTGGWNEQFF. The CDR3 nucleotides read TGTGCCAGCAGTTTAGCCGGGACAGGGGGCTGGAATGAGCAGTTCTTC. The chain combines TRBV28 with TRBJ2-1, with 12 bases fitting TRBD1. The CDR3 extends over 16 amino acids. Germline values: CDR1 MDHEN, CDR2 SYDVKM. Trimming took 2 bases from V and 7 from J; bases not matched to a gene: 6.

The chain is built from TRBV19 and TRBJ1-5; no firm D call. Germline-derived CDR1 and CDR2 are LNHDA and SQIVND (reference sequence). Trimming removed 5 bases at V and 7 bases at J, with 18 bases between. The CDR3 consists of 15 residues. Here the CDR3 DNA reads TGTGCCAGTAGTCCCCCTGGTTTCCTCGGGCAGCCCCAGCATTTT. Its translation is CASSPPGFLGQPQHF.